This TCR beta chain was identified in a study of memory CD4+ T cells and cytomegalovirus serostatus. Study-wide results and caveats: A US-trained random forest predicted CMV serostatus with median AUC around 0.91.

This clone has more than one count but fewer than ten. Its antigen is still unknown. Germline V gives CDR1 MRHNA, CDR2 SNTAGT. There are 14 residues in the CDR3. V was trimmed by 6 bases and J by 1 base, leaving 12 bases between them. Single viable CD3+CD4+CD8-CD45RO+ cells were sorted as the memory CD4+ T cells. The protocol was immunoSEQ multiplex PCR, while the TCRdb copy is restricted to in-frame clones and leaves out a portion. This sample has 55,000 to 65,000 clones, with less than 85% found just once. V usage is TRBV6-4 and J usage is TRBJ1-1, with unresolved D. The sample consisted of memory CD4+ T cells from blood. The sequence derives from an adult in good health and CMV-seronegative. Some clones in this sample may be carry-over from other donors' samples. The CDR3 reads CASRASWENTEAFF. CDR3 DNA sequence: TGTGCCAGCAGGGCTTCTTGGGAGAACACTGAAGCTTTCTTT.